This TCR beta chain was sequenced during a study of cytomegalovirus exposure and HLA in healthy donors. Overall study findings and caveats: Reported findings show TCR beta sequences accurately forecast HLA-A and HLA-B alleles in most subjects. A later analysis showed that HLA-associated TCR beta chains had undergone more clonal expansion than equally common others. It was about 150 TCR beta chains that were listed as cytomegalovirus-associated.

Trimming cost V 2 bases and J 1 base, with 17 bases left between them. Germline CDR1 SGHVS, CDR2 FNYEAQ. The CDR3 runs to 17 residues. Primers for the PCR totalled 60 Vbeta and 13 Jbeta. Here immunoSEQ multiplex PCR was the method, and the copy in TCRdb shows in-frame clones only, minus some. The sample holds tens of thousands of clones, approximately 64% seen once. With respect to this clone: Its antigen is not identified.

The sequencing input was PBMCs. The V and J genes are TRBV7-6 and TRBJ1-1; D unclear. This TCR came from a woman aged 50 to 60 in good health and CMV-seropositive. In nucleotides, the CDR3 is TGTGCCAGCAGCTTAAGTCGGTCGGGGAGGTCGAACACTGAAGCTTTCTTT. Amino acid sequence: CASSLSRSGRSNTEAFF.